Shown below are 5 T cell receptor beta chains from a single sample sequenced in a study of blood T cell repertoires in COVID-19. The repertoire was sequenced with immunoSEQ multiplex PCR; TCRdb's copy has only in-frame clones and lacks some. This table holds 140,000 to 150,000 clones, 85% found once. Sequencing was carried out using PBMCs or T cells enriched from blood (not recorded which). All receptors derive from a woman in her thirties or forties who had recovered from COVID-19.

This clone was counted ten times or more. V gene TRBV4-1 combines with J gene TRBJ1-3, with D possibly TRBD1 on 5 matching bases. Germline V CDR1 and CDR2: MGHRA, YSYEKL. This CDR3 is built from 16 residues. Between the trimmed V and J ends, which lost 4 bases and 0 bases, there was a span of 13 bases. The chain's CDR3 is CASSLEGDLSGNTIYF. The CDR3 nucleotides read TGCGCCAGCAGCCTAGAAGGGGATCTCTCTGGAAACACCATATATTTT.

The chain carries TRBV29-1 and TRBJ1-1; no clear D. Trimming left V 6 bases short and J 1 base short, with 9 bases between. There are 12 residues in the CDR3. Germline CDR1 is SQVTM and CDR2 is ANQGSEA. CDR3 sequence reads: CSVLGPNTEAFF. The CDR3 nucleotides are TGCAGCGTACTAGGACCGAACACTGAAGCTTTCTTT.

The chain uses TRBV3-1 (or the pseudogene TRBV3-2) and TRBJ2-7, with TRBD2 identical over 9 bases. Germline V gene sequence: CDR1 LGHDT, CDR2 YNNKEL (reference sequence). V shed 1 base, J shed 4 bases, and the junction held 2 bases outside the gene matches. This CDR3 region has 14 residues. As DNA, the CDR3 is TGTGCCAGCAGCCAAGGTAGCGGGAGTTACGAGCAGTACTTC. It codes for CASSQGSGSYEQYF.

This sequence joins TRBV10-3 and TRBJ2-7, with TRBD1 matching 8 bases. The germline V gene encodes CDR1 ENHRY and CDR2 SYGVKD. The junction had 3 bases not matched to a gene; V was cut back by 5 bases and J by 6 bases. CDR3 length: 12 amino acids. CDR3 amino acids: CAISPTGVEQYF. The CDR3 nucleotides read TGTGCCATCAGTCCGACAGGGGTCGAGCAGTACTTC.

This rearrangement joins TRBV6-5 to TRBJ2-1, with a tentative D call TRBD2 (6 bases). The CDR3 totals 12 residues. V lost 4 bases and J lost 12, with 13 bases in between. The germline V gene encodes CDR1 MNHEY and CDR2 SVGAGI. The CDR3 region has the DNA TGTGCCAGCAGTTTTACCGGGACTTCGCAGTTCTTC. It specifies CASSFTGTSQFF.